What follows is one T cell receptor (beta chain) and its context. Its antigen is unknown. Sequencing was performed with immunoSEQ multiplex PCR; in TCRdb, only in-frame clones are kept and a portion is missing. The data show 35,000 to 55,000 clones, more than 65% seen once. This specimen belongs to a study of vaccination effects on CD4 cells after COVID-19. Study outcomes and limitations: Clones of infection and vaccine origin contracted markedly late after vaccination.

This CDR3 is 12 amino acids long. The ends were cut back, 8 bases at V and 3 bases at J, with 7 bases in the middle. Germline-derived CDR1 and CDR2 are LGHDT and YNNKEL (reference sequence). When around ten days of culture had elapsed, CD4+ T cells were isolated. Subjects were given two BNT162b2 or mRNA-1273 vaccine doses. Half the medium was swapped for IL-2 medium on days 3 and 7. Here the sequenced sample was CD4+ T cells from PBMCs cultured without peptide, taken after COVID-19 vaccination. The TCR sequence derives from a human donor who received a COVID-19 vaccine. This chain links TRBV3-1 (or the pseudogene TRBV3-2) with TRBJ2-2, with D tentatively TRBD2 (6 bases). This CDR3 reads CASGGYTGELFF. As DNA, the CDR3 is TGTGCCAGCGGGGGGTACACCGGGGAGCTGTTTTTT.